This is a list of T cell receptor beta chains from one sample in a study of vaccination and CD4 T cells after COVID-19. Antigens of these TCRs are unknown. Via MiXCR, TCRdb re-called the PCR reads, giving one row per CDR3 protein. The data show over 6,500 distinct CDR3 sequences, with 52% seen just once and roughly 31% held by the top ten. The source material was CD4+ T cells from blood, cultured in vitro. Source of these receptors: a human donor in good health. The CDR3 runs from the conserved cysteine through the conserved F or W. A D gene is named only where the DNA matches it firmly. Size is omitted from some rows. Given values are once, few, many or a class for expanded clones.

>-|TRBJ2-7|TRBV18|13|-
TGTGCCAGCTCACCCATAGGAGGATCCGAGCAGTACTTC
CASSPIGGSEQYF
>TRBD1|TRBJ1-6|TRBV12-3/TRBV12-4|15|few
TGTGCCAGCAGTTTAAAGGGACAGGGGAATTCACCCCTCCACTTT
CASSLKGQGNSPLHF
>-|TRBJ2-1|TRBV21-1|17|-
TGTGCCAGCAGCCCAGTTGCGGCTAGCGGGCCCTACAATGAGCAGTTCTTC
CASSPVAASGPYNEQFF
>-|TRBJ1-6|TRBV9|16|-
TGTGCCAGCAGCCCCCGTTTAGGGAAGAAGAATTCACCCCTCCACTTT
CASSPRLGKKNSPLHF
>-|TRBJ1-5|TRBV19|14|-
TGTGCCAGTAGTACCCAATGGGGCAATCAGCCCCAGCATTTT
CASSTQWGNQPQHF
>-|TRBJ1-2|TRBV7-9|15|-
TGTGCCAGCAGCTTACCGGGACGGGGGCCGGGTGGCTACACCTTC
CASSLPGRGPGGYTF
>-|TRBJ2-2|TRBV30|13|-
TGTGCCTGGAGTGTGGAATATGCCGGGGAGCTGTTTTTT
CAWSVEYAGELFF
>TRBD2|TRBJ2-3|TRBV11-2|18|-
TGTGCCAGCAGCTTAAGGCTAGCGGGACTCACTAGCACAGATACGCAGTATTTT
CASSLRLAGLTSTDTQYF
>TRBD1|TRBJ1-4|TRBV7-2|15|-
TGTGCCAGCAGCTTAAGGGCAGGGGGTAGGGAAAAACTGTTTTTT
CASSLRAGGREKLFF
>TRBD1|TRBJ1-2|TRBV7-9|16|few
TGTGCCAGCAGCCCGCGGCAGGGGACAGGCCTCTATGGCTACACCTTC
CASSPRQGTGLYGYTF
>-|TRBJ2-1|TRBV7-9|14|-
TGTGCCAGCACCACCGTGGGATCCTACAATGAGCAGTTCTTC
CASTTVGSYNEQFF
>-|TRBJ1-4|TRBV4-1|14|-
TGCGCCAGCAGCCATTCGGGGTTGAATGAAAAACTGTTTTTT
CASSHSGLNEKLFF
>-|TRBJ1-6|TRBV20-1|15|-
TGCAGTGCTAGGAGAGGAGTCTCCTATAATTCACCCCTCCACTTT
CSARRGVSYNSPLHF
>-|TRBJ1-2|TRBV7-9|12|once
TGTGCCAGCAGCTTAGTAGGGGACGGCTACACCTTC
CASSLVGDGYTF
>TRBD2|TRBJ2-7|TRBV20-1|14|-
TGCAGTGCTAGAGATAATAGCGGGAGATACGAGCAGTACTTC
CSARDNSGRYEQYF
>-|TRBJ1-2|TRBV27|13|once
TGTGCCAGCAGTTTATCACAGCACTATGGCTACACCTTC
CASSLSQHYGYTF
>TRBD1|TRBJ1-5|TRBV5-1|18|-
TGCGCCAGCAGCTTCAACCCCGGGACAGGGGGTGTGAATCAGCCCCAGCATTTT
CASSFNPGTGGVNQPQHF
>-|TRBJ1-1|TRBV7-2|15|-
TGTGCCAGCAGCTCGTCACAGCCCTCGAACACTGAAGCTTTCTTT
CASSSSQPSNTEAFF
>-|TRBJ1-1|TRBV7-9|13|-
TGTGCCAGCTCAGGGACACAGAACACTGAAGCTTTCTTT
CASSGTQNTEAFF
>-|TRBJ1-6|TRBV27|19|few
TGTGCCAGCAGTTTAAGGCGTCAGGGGTTAAGCTCCTATAATTCACCCCTCCACTTT
CASSLRRQGLSSYNSPLHF
>-|TRBJ1-2|TRBV27|13|few
TGTGCCAGCAGGGGGGGAGGGGCCTATGGCTACACCTTC
CASRGGGAYGYTF
>-|TRBJ2-2|TRBV7-9|15|-
TGTGCCAGCAGCTTAGGGGCAGGCAACACCGGGGAGCTGTTTTTT
CASSLGAGNTGELFF